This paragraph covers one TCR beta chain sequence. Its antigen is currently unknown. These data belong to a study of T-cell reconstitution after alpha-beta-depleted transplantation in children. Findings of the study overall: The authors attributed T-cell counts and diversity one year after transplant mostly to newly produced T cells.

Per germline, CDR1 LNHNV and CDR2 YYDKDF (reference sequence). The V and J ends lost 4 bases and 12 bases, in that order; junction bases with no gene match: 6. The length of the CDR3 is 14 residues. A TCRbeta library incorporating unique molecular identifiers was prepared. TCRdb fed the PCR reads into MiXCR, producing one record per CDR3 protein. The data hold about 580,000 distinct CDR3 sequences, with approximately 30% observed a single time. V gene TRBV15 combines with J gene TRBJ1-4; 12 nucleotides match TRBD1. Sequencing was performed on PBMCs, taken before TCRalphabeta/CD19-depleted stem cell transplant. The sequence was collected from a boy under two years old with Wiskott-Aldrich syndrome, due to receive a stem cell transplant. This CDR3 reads CATSTGQGAGELFF. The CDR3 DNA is TGTGCCACCAGCACGGGACAGGGGGCGGGGGAACTGTTTTTT.